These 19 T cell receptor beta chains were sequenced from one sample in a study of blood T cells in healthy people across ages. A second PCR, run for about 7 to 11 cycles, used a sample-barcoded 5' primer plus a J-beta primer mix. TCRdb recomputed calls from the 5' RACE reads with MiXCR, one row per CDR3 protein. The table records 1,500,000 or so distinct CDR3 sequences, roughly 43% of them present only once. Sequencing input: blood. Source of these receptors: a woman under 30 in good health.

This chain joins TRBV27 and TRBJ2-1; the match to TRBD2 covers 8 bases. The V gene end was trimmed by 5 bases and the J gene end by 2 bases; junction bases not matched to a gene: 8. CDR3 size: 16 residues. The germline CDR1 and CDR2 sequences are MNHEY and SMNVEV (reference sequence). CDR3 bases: TGTGCCAGCAGTGTTAGCGGGGAGATCCCCTACAATGAGCAGTTCTTC. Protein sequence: CASSVSGEIPYNEQFF.

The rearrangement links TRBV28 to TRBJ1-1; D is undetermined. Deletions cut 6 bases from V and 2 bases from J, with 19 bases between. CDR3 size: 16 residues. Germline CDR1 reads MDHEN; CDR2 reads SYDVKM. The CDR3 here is CASRAVPKSKNTEAFF. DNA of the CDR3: TGTGCCAGCAGAGCGGTCCCGAAGAGTAAAAACACTGAAGCTTTCTTT.

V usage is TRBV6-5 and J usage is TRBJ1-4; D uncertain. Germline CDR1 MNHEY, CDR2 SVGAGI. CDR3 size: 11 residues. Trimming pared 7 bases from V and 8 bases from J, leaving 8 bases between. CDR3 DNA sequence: TGTGCCAGCACGTTCGGCGAAAAACTGTTTTTT. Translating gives CASTFGEKLFF.

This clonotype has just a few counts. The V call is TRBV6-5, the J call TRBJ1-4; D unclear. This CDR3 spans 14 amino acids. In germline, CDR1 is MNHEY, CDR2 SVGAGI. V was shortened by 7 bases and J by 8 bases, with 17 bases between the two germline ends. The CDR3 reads CASTRDPSGEKLFF. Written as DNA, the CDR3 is TGTGCCAGCACCCGTGACCCCTCCGGGGAAAAACTGTTTTTT.

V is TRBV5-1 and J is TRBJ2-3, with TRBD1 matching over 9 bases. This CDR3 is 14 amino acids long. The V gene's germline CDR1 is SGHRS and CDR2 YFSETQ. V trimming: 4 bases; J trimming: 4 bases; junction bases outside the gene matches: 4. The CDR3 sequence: CASSARTGADTQYF. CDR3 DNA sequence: TGCGCCAGCAGCGCCAGGACAGGGGCAGATACGCAGTATTTT.

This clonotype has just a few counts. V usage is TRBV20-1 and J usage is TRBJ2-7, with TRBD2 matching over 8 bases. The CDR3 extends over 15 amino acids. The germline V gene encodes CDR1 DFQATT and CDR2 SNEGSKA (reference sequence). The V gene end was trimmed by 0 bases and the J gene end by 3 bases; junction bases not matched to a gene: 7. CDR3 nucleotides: TGCAGTGCTAGAGAGTTGGTAGCGGGGAGCTACGAGCAGTACTTC. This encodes CSARELVAGSYEQYF.

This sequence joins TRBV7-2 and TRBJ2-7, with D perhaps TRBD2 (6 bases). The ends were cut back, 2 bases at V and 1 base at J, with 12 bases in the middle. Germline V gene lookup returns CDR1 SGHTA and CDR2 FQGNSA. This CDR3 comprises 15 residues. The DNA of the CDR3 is TGTGCCAGCAGCTTAAAGGCTAGCGTATCCTACGAGCAGTACTTC. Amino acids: CASSLKASVSYEQYF.

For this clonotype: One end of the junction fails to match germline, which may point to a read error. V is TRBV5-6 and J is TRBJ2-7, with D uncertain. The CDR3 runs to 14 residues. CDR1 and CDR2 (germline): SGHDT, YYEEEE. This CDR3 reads CASSLMGKTYEPYF. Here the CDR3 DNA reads TGTGCCAGCAGCTTGATGGGAAAGACCTACGAGCCGTACTTC.

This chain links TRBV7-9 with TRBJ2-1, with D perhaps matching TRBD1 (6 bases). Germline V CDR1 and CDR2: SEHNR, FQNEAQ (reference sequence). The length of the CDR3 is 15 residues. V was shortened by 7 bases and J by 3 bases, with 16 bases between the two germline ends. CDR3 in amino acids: CASKPGTRSYNEQFF. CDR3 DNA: TGTGCCAGCAAACCCGGGACAAGGAGCTACAATGAGCAGTTCTTC.

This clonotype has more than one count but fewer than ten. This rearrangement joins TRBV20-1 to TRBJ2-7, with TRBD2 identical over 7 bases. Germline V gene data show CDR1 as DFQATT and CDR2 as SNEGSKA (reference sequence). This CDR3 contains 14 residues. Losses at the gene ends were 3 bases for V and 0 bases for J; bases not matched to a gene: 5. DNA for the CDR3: TGCAGTGCTAGTGCCACTAGCGACTCCTACGAGCAGTACTTC. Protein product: CSASATSDSYEQYF.

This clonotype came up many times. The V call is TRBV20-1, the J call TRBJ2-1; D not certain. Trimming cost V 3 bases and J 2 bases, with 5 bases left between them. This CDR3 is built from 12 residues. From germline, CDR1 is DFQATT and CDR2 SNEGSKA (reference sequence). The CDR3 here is CSARLAYNEQFF. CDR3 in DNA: TGCAGTGCTAGGCTGGCCTACAATGAGCAGTTCTTC.

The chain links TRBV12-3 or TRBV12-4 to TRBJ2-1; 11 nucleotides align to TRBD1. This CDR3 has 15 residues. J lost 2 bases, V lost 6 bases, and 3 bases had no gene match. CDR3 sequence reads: CASRMGQGAYNEQFF. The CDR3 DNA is TGTGCCAGCAGAATGGGACAGGGGGCCTACAATGAGCAGTTCTTC.

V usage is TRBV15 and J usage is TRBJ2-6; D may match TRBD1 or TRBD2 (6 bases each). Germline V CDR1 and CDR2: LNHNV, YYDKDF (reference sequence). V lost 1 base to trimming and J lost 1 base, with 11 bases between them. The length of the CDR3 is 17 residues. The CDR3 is CATSRVQGRSGANVLTF. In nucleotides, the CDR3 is TGTGCCACCAGCAGAGTTCAGGGGAGGTCTGGGGCCAACGTCCTGACTTTC.

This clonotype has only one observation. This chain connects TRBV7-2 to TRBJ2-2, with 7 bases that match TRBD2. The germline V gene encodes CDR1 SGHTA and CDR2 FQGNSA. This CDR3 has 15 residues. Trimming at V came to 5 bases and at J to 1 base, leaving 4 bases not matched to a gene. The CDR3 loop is CASSQSGVNTGELFF. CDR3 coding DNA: TGTGCCAGCAGCCAGAGCGGGGTGAACACCGGGGAGCTGTTTTTT. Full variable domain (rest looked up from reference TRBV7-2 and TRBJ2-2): GAGVSQSPSNKVTEKGKDVELRCDPISGHTALYWYRQSLGQGLEFLIYFQGNSAPDKSGLPSDRFSAERTGGSVSTLTIQRTQQEDSAVYLCASSQSGVNTGELFFGEGSRLTVL.

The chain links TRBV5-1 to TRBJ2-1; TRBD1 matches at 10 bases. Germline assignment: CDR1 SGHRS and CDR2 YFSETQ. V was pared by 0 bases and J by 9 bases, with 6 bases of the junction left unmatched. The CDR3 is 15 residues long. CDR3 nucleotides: TGCGCCAGCAGCTTGGGACGGACAGGGGGAGGTGAGCAGTTCTTC. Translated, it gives CASSLGRTGGGEQFF.

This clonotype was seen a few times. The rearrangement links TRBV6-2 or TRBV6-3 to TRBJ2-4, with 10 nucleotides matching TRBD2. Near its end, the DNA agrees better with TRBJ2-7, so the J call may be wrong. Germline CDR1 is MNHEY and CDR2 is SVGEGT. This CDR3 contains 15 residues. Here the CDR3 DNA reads TGTGCCAGTAGCACTACTAGCGGGATCCCCTACGAGCAGTACTTC. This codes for CASSTTSGIPYEQYF.

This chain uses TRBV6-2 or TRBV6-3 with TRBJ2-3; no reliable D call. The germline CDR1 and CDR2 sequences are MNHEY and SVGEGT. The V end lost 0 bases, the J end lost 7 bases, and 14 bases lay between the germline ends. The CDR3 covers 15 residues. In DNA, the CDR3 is TGTGCCAGCAGTTACTCGAGAGTCTCAACGAATACGCAGTATTTT. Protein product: CASSYSRVSTNTQYF.

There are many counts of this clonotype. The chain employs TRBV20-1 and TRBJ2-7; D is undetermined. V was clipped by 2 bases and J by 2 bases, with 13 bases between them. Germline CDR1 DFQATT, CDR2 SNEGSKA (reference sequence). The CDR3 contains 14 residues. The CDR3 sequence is CSARLDPGTYEQYF. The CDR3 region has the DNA TGCAGTGCTAGACTGGATCCCGGAACCTACGAGCAGTACTTC.

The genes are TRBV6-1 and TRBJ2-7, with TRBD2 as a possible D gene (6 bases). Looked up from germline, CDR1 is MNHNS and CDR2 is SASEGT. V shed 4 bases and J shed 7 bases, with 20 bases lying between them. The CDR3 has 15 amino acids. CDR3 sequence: CASSATGYVGTEQYF. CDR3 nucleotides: TGTGCCAGCAGTGCCACAGGATACGTGGGGACTGAGCAGTACTTC.